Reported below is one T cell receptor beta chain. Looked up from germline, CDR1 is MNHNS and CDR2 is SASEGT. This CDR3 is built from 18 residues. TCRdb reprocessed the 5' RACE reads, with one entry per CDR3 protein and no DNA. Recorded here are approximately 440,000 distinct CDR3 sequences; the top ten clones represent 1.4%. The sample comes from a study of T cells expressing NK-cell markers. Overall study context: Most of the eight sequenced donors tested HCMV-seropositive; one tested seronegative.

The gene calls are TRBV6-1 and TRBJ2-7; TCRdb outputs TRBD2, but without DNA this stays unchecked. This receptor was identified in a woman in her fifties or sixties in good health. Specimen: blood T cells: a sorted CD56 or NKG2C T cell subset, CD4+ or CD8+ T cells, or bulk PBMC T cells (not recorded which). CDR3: CASSEALTSGASNYEQYF.